Below are 10 T cell receptor beta chains sequenced from a single sample in a study of blood T cell repertoires in COVID-19. Some clones are missing from TCRdb's copy, which holds only in-frame ones; the method was immunoSEQ multiplex PCR. In the table there are around 250,000 clones, 86% of which are singletons. The sample was peripheral blood. The receptors derive from a man aged 80 or over with acute or convalescent COVID-19.

The chain combines TRBV6-6 with TRBJ1-6; TRBD1 agrees at 7 bases. Germline V gives CDR1 MNHNY, CDR2 SVGAGI (reference sequence). This CDR3 spans 17 amino acids. The V segment lost 6 bases and the J segment 6 bases; nucleotides outside the gene matches: 14. CDR3 protein: CASSRNDLRDSNSPLHF. CDR3 coding DNA: TGTGCCAGCAGCCGAAACGACCTCCGGGACAGTAATTCACCCCTCCACTTT.

On this clone: This sample also contains other DNA sequences that code for the same CDR3. The chain recombines TRBV6-5 with TRBJ1-4, with D unclear. The CDR3 runs 14 residues. CDR1 and CDR2 (germline): MNHEY, SVGAGI. V lost 6 bases and J 1 base, leaving 9 bases between the germline ends. The CDR3 DNA follows: TGTGCCAGCAGCCGAGTATTAACTAATGAAAAACTGTTTTTT. Protein: CASSRVLTNEKLFF.

This clone was picked up one time. The chain has TRBV5-1 and TRBJ2-1; 8 nucleotides match TRBD2. The CDR3 is made up of 13 amino acids. J was trimmed by 9 bases and V by 4 bases; bases with no gene match: 6. Germline loops: CDR1 SGHRS, CDR2 YFSETQ. CDR3 protein: CASSPAGVSEQFF. The DNA of the CDR3 is TGCGCCAGCAGCCCAGCGGGAGTTTCTGAGCAGTTCTTC.

The chain uses TRBV19 and TRBJ1-1; the match to TRBD1 covers 11 bases. Trimming took 7 bases from V and 4 from J; bases not matched to a gene: 11. CDR1 is LNHDA, CDR2 SQIVND, per germline (reference sequence). The CDR3 runs to 16 residues. The DNA for the CDR3 is TGTGCCAGTAATGTAGAGACGGGACAGGGGGGCACTGAAGCTTTCTTT. Encoded protein: CASNVETGQGGTEAFF.

V and J are TRBV19 and TRBJ1-4; 7 bases line up with TRBD1. V was clipped by 3 bases and J by 8 bases; unmatched bases: 6. In germline, CDR1 is LNHDA, CDR2 SQIVND (reference sequence). The CDR3 runs 14 residues. In DNA form, the CDR3 reads TGTGCCAGTAGTATTACAGGGGCCGGGGAAAAACTGTTTTTT. Residues: CASSITGAGEKLFF.

The chain uses TRBV7-2 and TRBJ1-5; a weak D match, TRBD1 (6 bases). CDR1 and CDR2 (germline): SGHTA, FQGNSA. The CDR3 covers 15 residues. Trimming cost V 2 bases and J 6 bases, with 14 bases left between them. DNA of the CDR3: TGTGCCAGCAGCTTACAAGGGGGGGTTGGTCAGCCCCAGCATTTT. This gives the protein CASSLQGGVGQPQHF.

The chain recombines TRBV19 with TRBJ2-7; D may be TRBD2 (6 bases). CDR1 LNHDA and CDR2 SQIVND come from the germline V gene (reference sequence). This CDR3 is 13 amino acids long. V lost 4 bases to trimming and J lost 7 bases, with 14 bases between them. Here the CDR3 DNA reads TGTGCCAGTAGTACGACTAGGGAAAGGGAGCAGTACTTC. The encoded protein is CASSTTREREQYF.

This clone has just a few counts. The V call is TRBV7-9, the J call TRBJ2-7; D unresolved. The V end was cut by 4 bases, the J end by 6 bases, with 13 bases between. The germline V gene encodes CDR1 SEHNR and CDR2 FQNEAQ (reference sequence). This CDR3 spans 13 amino acids. The CDR3 nucleotides read TGTGCCAGCAGCTACCTCGAGACGGGCGAGCAGTACTTC. Residues: CASSYLETGEQYF.

This clone was seen a handful of times. The J gene is TRBJ1-4, the V gene TRBV3-1 (or the pseudogene TRBV3-2), with 9 bases matching TRBD1. The CDR3 covers 15 residues. Looked up from germline, CDR1 is LGHDT and CDR2 is YNNKEL (reference sequence). The V segment lost 4 bases and the J segment 7 bases; nucleotides outside the gene matches: 7. CDR3 amino acids: CASSPGQGIREKLFF. CDR3 DNA sequence: TGTGCCAGCAGCCCAGGACAGGGGATACGTGAAAAACTGTTTTTT.

The V and J genes are TRBV28 and TRBJ1-5; no clear D. CDR1 is MDHEN, CDR2 SYDVKM, per germline. Trimming removed 3 bases from V and 4 bases from J, with 10 bases in between. The CDR3 has 14 residues. CDR3 sequence: CASSFTGWNQPQHF. In DNA form, the CDR3 reads TGTGCCAGCAGTTTCACGGGGTGGAATCAGCCCCAGCATTTT.